What follows are 28 T cell receptor beta chains derived from one specimen sequenced in a study of neurological immune-mediated disorders. MiXCR, applied by TCRdb to the 5' RACE reads, yields one record per CDR3 protein. The table has tens of thousands of distinct CDR3 sequences, about 14% seen once; the top ten hold around 10%. Time point noted: longitudinal time-point 3. Sequencing was performed on PBMCs. These receptors were collected from a man aged 30-40 years in good health.

This clonotype was seen repeatedly, ten times or more. The V gene is TRBV15, the J gene TRBJ2-2; either TRBD1 or TRBD2 may supply D (5 bases each). V dropped 1 base and J dropped 6 bases, with 15 bases sitting between them. CDR1 and CDR2 (germline): LNHNV, YYDKDF (reference sequence). CDR3 size: 16 residues. The CDR3 here is CATSRVGDPGAGELFF. CDR3 DNA: TGTGCCACCAGCAGAGTCGGGGACCCGGGCGCCGGGGAGCTGTTTTTT.

There are many counts of this clonotype. The chain couples TRBV5-6 to TRBJ2-1, with TRBD2 matching over 8 bases. The V segment lost 4 bases and the J segment 9 bases; nucleotides outside the gene matches: 15. The CDR3 totals 16 residues. CDR1 and CDR2 from the germline V gene are SGHDT and YYEEEE. DNA of the CDR3: TGTGCCAGCAGCCCCAAGTTAGCGGGAATCCTCCGTGAGCAGTTCTTC. Residues: CASSPKLAGILREQFF.

This clonotype appeared many times. The chain links TRBV28 to TRBJ2-2; D might be TRBD1 or TRBD2, each matching 5 bases. This CDR3 comprises 16 residues. The germline V gene encodes CDR1 MDHEN and CDR2 SYDVKM. The germline V and J ends were trimmed by 3 bases and 4 bases, with 15 bases remaining between them. The CDR3 DNA reads as TGTGCCAGCAGTTTGGTTTCGATTGGGGGCACCGGGGAGCTGTTTTTT. Translated, it gives CASSLVSIGGTGELFF.

This clonotype showed up many times. The rearrangement links TRBV4-1 to TRBJ2-4, with D unresolved. This CDR3 spans 16 amino acids. The germline V and J ends were trimmed by 1 base and 6 bases, with 16 bases remaining between them. CDR1 is MGHRA, CDR2 YSYEKL, per germline. The CDR3 region is CASSQGLESQANIQYF. The CDR3 nucleotides read TGCGCCAGCAGCCAAGGCCTAGAATCCCAAGCAAACATTCAGTACTTC.

A note on this clonotype: At one end, the junction sequence differs from germline, possibly due to a read error. V usage is TRBV29-1 and J usage is TRBJ1-2; a weak D match, TRBD1 (5 bases). Germline CDR1 and CDR2: SQVTM and ANQGSEA. The CDR3 covers 13 residues. The DNA for the CDR3 is TGCATCGCGAAGACAGTCTCCCTTTATGGCTATACCTTC. It specifies CIAKTVSLYGYTF.

This clonotype appeared many times. The chain is built from TRBV12-3 or TRBV12-4 and TRBJ2-1; no firm D call. Trimming left V 6 bases short and J 5 bases short, with 5 bases between. The CDR3 is made up of 11 amino acids. The DNA for the CDR3 is TGTGCCAGCAGCGGAGACAATGAGCAGTTCTTC. It yields the protein CASSGDNEQFF.

This clonotype was recorded many times. The chain carries TRBV7-9 and TRBJ1-1, with a tentative D call TRBD1 (6 bases). Germline-derived CDR1 and CDR2 are SEHNR and FQNEAQ (reference sequence). CDR3 size: 14 residues. V lost 5 bases to trimming and J lost 0 bases, with 10 bases between them. The CDR3 bases are TGTGCCAGCAGCCCATGGACAGTGAACACTGAAGCTTTCTTT. The encoded protein is CASSPWTVNTEAFF.

In regard to this clonotype: At one of its ends the junction is not consistent with the germline gene, which may arise from a read error. The chain has TRBV28 and TRBJ2-7, with a tentative D call TRBD2 (6 bases). Germline V CDR1 and CDR2: MDHEN, SYDVKM. The CDR3 covers 13 residues. For the CDR3, the DNA is TGTGTCAGCCGTGCTACTAGCAGGTACGAGCAGTACTTC. Amino acids: CVSRATSRYEQYF.

This clonotype was counted at least ten times. This sequence joins TRBV29-1 and TRBJ2-1; TRBD2 agrees at 7 bases. The CDR3 is made up of 13 amino acids. Trimming removed 7 bases from V and 4 bases from J; junction bases left unmatched: 7. Germline lookup yields CDR1 SQVTM and CDR2 ANQGSEA. CDR3: CSGFTSEYNEQFF. The CDR3 DNA reads as TGCAGCGGATTCACTAGCGAATACAATGAGCAGTTCTTC.

Turning to this clonotype: Possible read error: a much larger clone is one base away. The rearrangement joins TRBV29-1 to TRBJ2-3; no firm D call. The CDR3 sequence is 13 residues long. CDR1 SQVTM and CDR2 ANQGSEA come from the germline V gene. CDR3 sequence: CSVEMGNTDMQYF. For the CDR3, the DNA is TGCAGCGTTGAAATGGGAAACACAGATATGCAGTATTTT.

In this sample, this clonotype turned up many times. The chain joins TRBV11-2 to TRBJ2-1, with 8 bases fitting TRBD1. The CDR3 has 18 residues. Germline assignment: CDR1 SGHAT and CDR2 FQNNGV. V trimming: 3 bases; J trimming: 0 bases; junction bases outside the gene matches: 10. CDR3 coding DNA: TGTGCCAGCAGCTTTAGTAGGGGGACAGGAAGCTCCTACAATGAGCAGTTCTTC. Amino acids: CASSFSRGTGSSYNEQFF.

V usage is TRBV19 and J usage is TRBJ1-5; D possibly corresponds to TRBD1 (6 bases). V lost 6 bases and J lost 7, with 16 bases in between. The CDR3 covers 14 residues. Germline V gene lookup returns CDR1 LNHDA and CDR2 SQIVND (reference sequence). CDR3 DNA sequence: TGTGCCAGTAGCGGGCCCCAACAGGGACAGCCCCAGCATTTT. Its translation is CASSGPQQGQPQHF.

Ten or more counts support this clonotype. V and J are TRBV29-1 and TRBJ2-5; the match to TRBD2 covers 11 bases. The length of the CDR3 is 14 residues. Germline CDR1 and CDR2: SQVTM and ANQGSEA. Trimming took 8 bases from V and 2 from J; bases not matched to a gene: 7. In DNA, the CDR3 is TGCAGCTTCGCCGGGACTAGCGGTCAAGAGACCCAGTACTTC. Translation: CSFAGTSGQETQYF.

About this clonotype itself: This may come from a read error, since a much larger clone is one base off. The chain joins TRBV7-9 to TRBJ2-1, with D perhaps assigned TRBD1 or TRBD2 (5 bases each). This CDR3 has 13 residues. Germline values: CDR1 SEHNR, CDR2 FQNEAQ (reference sequence). The CDR3: CAISRDVDNEQFF. The CDR3 nucleotides read TGTGCCATCAGCAGGGACGTCGACAATGAGCAGTTCTTC.

The genes are TRBV5-1 and TRBJ2-1, with 10 bases fitting TRBD2. Trimming removed 4 bases from V and 7 bases from J; junction bases left unmatched: 8. This CDR3 comprises 15 residues. CDR1 SGHRS and CDR2 YFSETQ come from the germline V gene. CDR3: CASSHSLAGKNEQFF. The CDR3 DNA reads TGCGCCAGCAGCCATTCACTAGCGGGAAAGAATGAGCAGTTCTTC.

This clonotype appeared many times. The genes are TRBV12-3 or TRBV12-4 and TRBJ1-2; 10 bases match TRBD1. J gave up 8 bases and V 6 bases, and 9 bases lay outside the gene matches. The CDR3 loop spans 14 amino acids. The chain's CDR3 is CASRVGQGVPGYTF. The CDR3, as DNA: TGTGCCAGCAGGGTCGGACAGGGGGTTCCAGGCTACACCTTC.

This clonotype was observed at least ten times. The gene calls are TRBV7-2 and TRBJ1-1, with D possibly being TRBD1 (5 bases). The CDR3 consists of 14 residues. Germline CDR1 and CDR2: SGHTA and FQGNSA. The V end was cut by 7 bases, the J end by 1 base, with 13 bases between. CDR3 sequence reads: CASTQGHQNTEAFF. The CDR3 coding sequence is TGTGCCAGCACCCAAGGACACCAGAACACTGAAGCTTTCTTT.

This clonotype showed up just a few times. This chain joins TRBV20-1 and TRBJ2-3, with D perhaps TRBD2 (6 bases). V was pared by 0 bases and J by 2 bases, with 12 bases between. Per the germline V gene, CDR1 is DFQATT and CDR2 is SNEGSKA (reference sequence). This CDR3 contains 15 residues. DNA for the CDR3: TGCAGTGCTAGAGATTTCGGGGGATCCACAGATACGCAGTATTTT. It specifies CSARDFGGSTDTQYF.

The chain employs TRBV5-6 and TRBJ2-7, with TRBD1 identical over 7 bases. The germline V gene has CDR1 SGHDT and CDR2 YYEEEE. The V segment lost 0 bases and the J segment 5 bases; nucleotides outside the gene matches: 8. CDR3 length equals 15 residues. The CDR3 bases are TGTGCCAGCAGCTTGGAATCCGACAGGGTCCACGAGCAGTACTTC. As protein: CASSLESDRVHEQYF.

This clonotype was counted at least ten times. This sequence joins TRBV20-1 and TRBJ2-5; TRBD2 agrees at 10 bases. Losses at the gene ends were 5 bases for V and 5 bases for J; bases not matched to a gene: 14. The CDR3 length is 16 residues. CDR1 is DFQATT and CDR2 is SNEGSKA in the germline V gene (reference sequence). CDR3 amino acids: CSAPPRASGRRETQYF. CDR3 DNA sequence: TGCAGTGCTCCCCCCCGGGCTAGCGGGAGACGGGAGACCCAGTACTTC.

This clonotype was found many times. The rearrangement links TRBV24-1 to TRBJ2-5, with TRBD2 matching over 8 bases. The CDR3 totals 16 residues. After removal of 3 bases from V and 2 bases from J, the junction contained 7 bases not matched to a gene. From germline, CDR1 is KGHDR and CDR2 SFDVKD. Written as DNA, the CDR3 is TGTGCCACCAGTGATCCGGGACTAGGTGATCAAGAGACCCAGTACTTC. Translating gives CATSDPGLGDQETQYF.

This clonotype has at least ten counts. The rearrangement uses TRBV7-7 and TRBJ2-7, with TRBD1 as a possible D gene (6 bases). Germline lookup yields CDR1 SSHAT and CDR2 FNYEAQ (reference sequence). Trimming removed 0 bases at V and 1 base at J, with 10 bases between. The CDR3 consists of 15 residues. The CDR3 nucleotides are TGTGCCAGCAGCTTAGCGCAGGGGACGTCCTACGAGCAGTACTTC. Translating it yields CASSLAQGTSYEQYF. Looking up the rest from reference TRBV7-7 and TRBJ2-7 gives the full variable domain: GAGVSQSPRYKVTKRGQDVTLRCDPISSHATLYWYQQALGQGPEFLTYFNYEAQPDKSGLPSDRFSAERPEGSISTLTIQRTEQRDSAMYRCASSLAQGTSYEQYFGPGTRLTVT.

This clonotype was counted between two and nine times. The chain employs TRBV10-3 and TRBJ2-1; 8 nucleotides agree with TRBD1. This CDR3 has 14 residues. Unmatched junction bases numbered 6, after V lost 5 bases and J lost 6 bases. Germline CDR1 reads ENHRY; CDR2 reads SYGVKD. The CDR3 DNA reads TGTGCCATCAGTTCCGGACAGGGTTTCAATGAGCAGTTCTTC. Amino acid sequence: CAISSGQGFNEQFF.

The table lists this clonotype with many counts. J is TRBJ1-1 and V is TRBV9, with D hard to call. The CDR3 extends over 14 amino acids. Germline V gives CDR1 SGDLS, CDR2 YYNGEE. V gave up 3 bases and J gave up 4 bases, with 13 bases separating them. DNA of the CDR3: TGTGCCAGCAGCGAGGCGGGAGGGAGCACTGAAGCTTTCTTT. Residues: CASSEAGGSTEAFF.

In this sample, this clonotype turned up many times. J is TRBJ1-3 and V is TRBV20-1; D is unclear. Germline V gene lookup returns CDR1 DFQATT and CDR2 SNEGSKA (reference sequence). The V end was cut by 1 base, the J end by 0 bases, with 4 bases between. The CDR3 is 13 amino acids. CDR3 protein: CSARGASGNTIYF. DNA of the CDR3: TGCAGTGCTAGAGGGGCCTCTGGAAACACCATATATTTT.

Many counts were recorded for this clonotype. The chain couples TRBV5-1 to TRBJ1-2; weak D call: TRBD1 (5 bases). CDR1 and CDR2 (germline): SGHRS, YFSETQ. CDR3 size: 12 residues. V lost 4 bases to trimming and J lost 4 bases, with 8 bases between them. The CDR3 DNA is TGCGCCAGCAGCGCGACAGTCTATGGCTACACCTTC. Its translation: CASSATVYGYTF.

In its sample, this clonotype was seen many times. V and J are TRBV18 and TRBJ2-7; tentative D call: TRBD2 (5 bases). This CDR3 has 14 amino acids. V lost 5 bases and J lost 0, with 11 bases in between. Germline values: CDR1 KGHSH, CDR2 LQKENI. This chain's CDR3 is CASSEGQLSYEQYF. CDR3 nucleotide sequence: TGTGCCAGCTCAGAGGGTCAACTCTCCTACGAGCAGTACTTC. Complete variable domain (other parts from reference TRBV18 and TRBJ2-7): NAGVMQNPRHLVRRRGQEARLRCSPMKGHSHVYWYRQLPEEGLKFMVYLQKENIIDESGMPKERFSAEFPKEGPSILRIQQVVRGDSAAYFCASSEGQLSYEQYFGPGTRLTVT.

This clonotype was picked up many times. The genes are TRBV10-2 and TRBJ1-1; no clear D. In germline, CDR1 is WSHSY, CDR2 SAAADI. The CDR3 spans 11 residues. With 3 bases removed from V and 8 bases from J, the gap between germline ends came to 7 bases. The CDR3 sequence is CASSERREAFF. In nucleotides, the CDR3 is TGCGCCAGCAGTGAAAGACGAGAAGCTTTCTTT.